This TCR beta chain was profiled in a study of CXCR3-negative and CXCR3-positive naive CD8 T cells (dated by TCRdb to about 2019). The study in broad terms: In total, 130 million to 150 million TRB reads were obtained, corresponding to roughly 1.5 +/- 0.3 million reads per library. TRBV-TRBJ cluster analysis included naive subsets from a handful of donors and memory cells from 3 donors. Diversity and physicochemical repertoire analyses covered some eleven donors pooled from two independent experiments. Study-wide findings and limitations: Freshly isolated PBMCs were used for most assays because CXCR3 expression went down partially after cryopreservation. Within the same donor, TRBV-TRBJ usage looked similar between naive CXCR3-negative and CXCR3-positive cells, but memory cells had distinct patterns. Because surface CD5, which is linked to self-reactivity in mice, was comparable between the naive subsets, TCR interaction strength was also inferred from TRB CDR3 physicochemical properties. Comparably high repertoire diversity was found in both naive subsets, whereas much lower repertoire diversity was found in memory CD8+ T cells.

Comment on this clonotype: Its antigen is not yet known.

From a lookup of the germline V gene, CDR1 and CDR2 are SGHRS and YFSETQ. The CDR3 goes from the cysteine to the phenylalanine over 14 residues. Only the protein is available. These reads were obtained on a NextSeq 550. The Human TCR Profiling Kit (MiLaboratory) was used to make UMI-labeled 5' RACE TRB cDNA libraries. cDNA synthesis used the entire amount of extracted RNA, and PCR amplification then used the entire amount of cDNA produced. Libraries were prepared in parallel using an identical number of PCR cycles. The study's processing was this. About 53,000 +/- 10,000 unique UMI-labeled TRB cDNA molecules per library were extracted with MIGEC and MiXCR, with at least two reads per UMI required. On average, approximately 40,000 +/- 10,000 functional in-frame TRB CDR3 nucleotide clonotypes lacking stop codons were found per library. After each sample was downsampled to 5000 UMI-labeled TRB molecules, VDJtools was used to calculate diversity metrics such as normalized Shannon-Wiener and Chao1. Clonotype-size-weighted physicochemical properties of the central five CDR3 residues (interaction energy, strength, volume and Kidera factor 4) were computed in VDJtools. Each CDR3 protein sequence appears as one entry after TCRdb reprocessed the reads, and no DNA is included. What appears here as the V and J calls and clone size reflects TCRdb's work, not the paper's. This sample's listing comprises roughly 48,000 distinct CDR3 sequences. The ten largest account for 15% of the sample.

For every CD8+ T cell subset, under 350,000 cells were flow-sorted straight into RLT lysis buffer, and each subset was sorted in triplicate. Peripheral blood mononuclear cells were isolated from buffy coats by standard density gradient centrifugation. An RNeasy Mini Kit was used to extract total RNA from the sorted cells. This sequence originates from a human donor in good health. Some clones in this sample may be carry-over from other donors' samples. The rearranged chain carries TRBV5-1 and TRBJ2-4; checking the TCRdb D call of TRBD1 is not possible without DNA. The sample consisted of memory CD8+ T cells from blood. The label giving this sample's cell subset or site can be read as: conventional CD8+ memory T cells (TMEM), sorted as controls. The CDR3 sequence is CASSFRQGSDIQYF.